These 30 T cell receptor beta chains originate from one sample sequenced in a study of CXCR3-negative and CXCR3-positive naive CD8 T cells. All TRB cDNA libraries came from 5' RACE performed with UMI labels. TCRdb derives one entry per CDR3 protein from the 5' RACE reads, leaving out DNA. Its listing shows under 65,000 distinct CDR3 sequences. The sample consisted of memory CD8+ T cells from blood. These receptors were collected from a human donor in good health. Some clones in this sample may be carry-over from other donors' samples.

The gene calls are TRBV29-1 and TRBJ2-5; TCRdb's D call, TRBD2, is unchecked because there is no DNA. Germline V CDR1 and CDR2: SQVTM, ANQGSEA. The CDR3 consists of 14 residues. The CDR3 protein is CSVDRAGGQETQYF.

The CDR3 sequence: CASRSNRQGAYTEAFF. J is TRBJ1-1 and V is TRBV3-1; absent DNA, TCRdb's TRBD1 call cannot be checked. Germline CDR1 LGHDT, CDR2 YNNKEL (reference sequence). The CDR3 is 16 residues long.

CDR3: CASSSLAGGPNEQFF. The V and J genes are TRBV6-2 or TRBV6-3 and TRBJ2-1; without DNA, the TCRdb call of TRBD2 cannot be checked. From germline, CDR1 is MNHEY and CDR2 SVGEGT. This CDR3 is built from 15 residues.

This chain joins TRBV4-1 and TRBJ2-7; the D gene TCRdb calls, TRBD2, cannot be checked with no DNA. The germline V gene has CDR1 MGHRA and CDR2 YSYEKL. The CDR3 runs to 14 residues. CDR3 amino acids: CASSQGPSQEEQYF.

The V and J genes are TRBV29-1 and TRBJ1-2; TCRdb indicates TRBD1, and absent DNA this call remains unverified. This CDR3 is built from 15 residues. Germline V CDR1 and CDR2: SQVTM, ANQGSEA. CDR3 loop: CSAGHPGDTGYGYTF.

This chain joins TRBV7-8 and TRBJ2-2; the TRBD2 assignment by TCRdb is unverifiable without DNA. Per germline, CDR1 SGHVS and CDR2 FQNEAQ. The CDR3 runs to 17 residues. The CDR3 is CASSGTSGGAVTGELFF.

The CDR3 sequence: CSARVGGREYEQYF. This chain joins TRBV20-1 and TRBJ2-7; lacking DNA, the TRBD1 call made by TCRdb goes unchecked. The CDR3 has 14 amino acids. The germline gives CDR1 DFQATT, CDR2 SNEGSKA (reference sequence).

CDR3 sequence: CAWSASGDAQYF. The chain uses TRBV30 and TRBJ2-3; TCRdb gives TRBD1 as the D gene, but with no DNA this cannot be confirmed. This CDR3 is 12 amino acids long. From germline, CDR1 is GTSNPN and CDR2 SVGIG (reference sequence).

This rearrangement joins TRBV2 to TRBJ1-2. The CDR3 contains 12 residues. Looked up from germline, CDR1 is SNHLY and CDR2 is FYNNEI. This chain's CDR3 is CASSETFYGYTF.

The CDR3 sequence is CSVGLAGVNEQFF. V usage is TRBV29-1 and J usage is TRBJ2-1; TCRdb's D gene call, TRBD2, goes unchecked for lack of DNA. The germline V gene encodes CDR1 SQVTM and CDR2 ANQGSEA. CDR3 length equals 13 residues.

Judged by frequency, this clonotype is medium-sized. V usage is TRBV6-4 and J usage is TRBJ2-3; TCRdb's assignment of TRBD2 cannot be checked, as there is no DNA. Germline values: CDR1 MRHNA, CDR2 SNTAGT. This CDR3 comprises 16 residues. CDR3 sequence reads: CASSDSVAGGPDTQYF.

The CDR3 here is CSVEGRDREIYGYTF. The chain uses TRBV29-1 and TRBJ1-2; TCRdb's D call, TRBD1, is unchecked because there is no DNA. There are 15 residues in the CDR3. Germline CDR1 reads SQVTM; CDR2 reads ANQGSEA.

The rearrangement links TRBV20-1 to TRBJ2-2; TCRdb selects TRBD1, and the lack of DNA leaves this call unchecked. Germline loops: CDR1 DFQATT, CDR2 SNEGSKA (reference sequence). CDR3 length: 15 amino acids. CDR3: CSAIRLPPGAGELFF.

The chain is built from TRBV20-1 and TRBJ2-7. CDR3 length equals 13 residues. CDR1 is DFQATT, CDR2 SNEGSKA, per germline (reference sequence). The CDR3 protein is CSAKGPISYEQYF.

The V and J genes are TRBV28 and TRBJ2-7; checking the TCRdb D call of TRBD1 is not possible without DNA. The germline V gene has CDR1 MDHEN and CDR2 SYDVKM. The CDR3 loop spans 13 amino acids. The CDR3 loop is CASSSQGIREQYF.

The chain joins TRBV28 to TRBJ2-1. This CDR3 spans 13 amino acids. Germline-derived CDR1 and CDR2 are MDHEN and SYDVKM. The CDR3 protein is CASSLGIHNEQFF.

This chain uses TRBV12-3 or TRBV12-4 with TRBJ1-5; TCRdb's D call of TRBD1 is untestable without DNA. CDR3 length equals 14 residues. The CDR3 region is CASSPGTPNQPQHF.

The chain links TRBV6-5 to TRBJ2-1. The V gene's germline CDR1 is MNHEY and CDR2 SVGAGI. CDR3 length: 16 residues. The CDR3 protein is CASSYSSRGLYNEQFF.

The J gene is TRBJ1-1, the V gene TRBV11-3. The germline V gene has CDR1 SGHNT and CDR2 YENEEA. This CDR3 is 14 amino acids long. The CDR3 loop reads CASSLLGLSTEAFF. The complete variable domain, with remaining parts taken from reference TRBV11-3 and TRBJ1-1, reads EAGVVQSPRYKIIEKKQPVAFWCNPISGHNTLYWYLQNLGQGPELLIRYENEEAVDDSQLPKDRFSAERLKGVDSTLKIQPAELGDSAVYLCASSLLGLSTEAFFGQGTRLTVV.

The rearrangement joins TRBV12-5 to TRBJ1-2; absent DNA, TCRdb's TRBD1 call cannot be checked. CDR1 is LGHNT, CDR2 FRNRAP, per germline. The CDR3 has 18 residues. The CDR3 sequence is CASGPVIHRSGAEYGYTF.

The J gene is TRBJ2-3, the V gene TRBV15; TCRdb's D call of TRBD2 is untestable without DNA. CDR3 length: 16 residues. Germline V gene data show CDR1 as LNHNV and CDR2 as YYDKDF (reference sequence). CDR3 sequence: CATSSPSGRLLDTQYF.

The chain employs TRBV11-2 and TRBJ2-4; TCRdb indicates TRBD1, and absent DNA this call remains unverified. Per germline, CDR1 SGHAT and CDR2 FQNNGV. The CDR3 has 16 residues. The CDR3 reads CASSFFLGGFRDIQYF.

CDR3: CASSLGLTETQYF. The rearrangement links TRBV4-1 to TRBJ2-5. Germline CDR1 and CDR2: MGHRA and YSYEKL. CDR3 length equals 13 residues.

This chain connects TRBV6-4 to TRBJ1-1. Germline V gives CDR1 MRHNA, CDR2 SNTAGT. The CDR3 sequence is 13 residues long. This CDR3 is CASSEKGNTEAFF.

The chain is built from TRBV5-4 and TRBJ2-1. CDR3 length: 13 amino acids. Germline V gene sequence: CDR1 SGHNT, CDR2 YYREEE (reference sequence). CDR3 region: CASSFDSGNEQFF.

CDR3: CASSLAGVFYNEQFF. This rearrangement joins TRBV7-6 to TRBJ2-1. The CDR3 spans 15 residues. Germline loops: CDR1 SGHVS, CDR2 FNYEAQ. Complete variable domain (other parts from reference TRBV7-6 and TRBJ2-1): GAGVSQSPRYKVTKRGQDVALRCDPISGHVSLYWYRQALGQGPEFLTYFNYEAQQDKSGLPNDRFSAERPEGSISTLTIQRTEQRDSAMYRCASSLAGVFYNEQFFGPGTRLTVL.

The chain has TRBV27 and TRBJ2-7; as DNA is missing, the TRBD1 call by TCRdb cannot be tested. CDR1 and CDR2 from the germline V gene are MNHEY and SMNVEV (reference sequence). The CDR3 has 12 residues. CDR3 region: CASSLTGVEQYF.

V gene TRBV7-8 combines with J gene TRBJ1-5; TCRdb proposes TRBD1, but this gene call is untestable without DNA. CDR3 length equals 12 residues. The germline V gene encodes CDR1 SGHVS and CDR2 FQNEAQ. This CDR3 reads CASNFPGQPQHF.

The J gene is TRBJ2-1, the V gene TRBV29-1; there is no DNA to check the TCRdb D call of TRBD1. The CDR3 runs 16 residues. Germline V CDR1 and CDR2: SQVTM, ANQGSEA. The CDR3 reads CSVQGRPGQGNNEQFF.

The gene calls are TRBV20-1 and TRBJ2-1. This CDR3 has 13 amino acids. Per the germline V gene, CDR1 is DFQATT and CDR2 is SNEGSKA (reference sequence). CDR3 amino acids: CSAQHKAYNEQFF.